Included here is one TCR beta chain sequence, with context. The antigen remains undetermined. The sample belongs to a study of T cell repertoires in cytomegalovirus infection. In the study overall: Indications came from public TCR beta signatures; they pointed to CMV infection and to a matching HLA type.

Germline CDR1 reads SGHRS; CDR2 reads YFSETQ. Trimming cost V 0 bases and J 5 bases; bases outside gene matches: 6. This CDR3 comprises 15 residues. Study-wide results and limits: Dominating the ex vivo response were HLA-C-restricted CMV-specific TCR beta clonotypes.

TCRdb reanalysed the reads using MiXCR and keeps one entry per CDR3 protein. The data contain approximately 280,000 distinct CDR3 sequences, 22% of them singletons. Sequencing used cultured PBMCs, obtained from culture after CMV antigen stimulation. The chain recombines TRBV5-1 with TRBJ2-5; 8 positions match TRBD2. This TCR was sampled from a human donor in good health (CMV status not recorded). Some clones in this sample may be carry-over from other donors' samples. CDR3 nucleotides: TGCGCCAGCAGCTTGGAAGGCGGGAGGCAGGAGACCCAGTACTTC. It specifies CASSLEGGRQETQYF.